One and the same sample provided the 13 T cell receptor beta chains below, sequenced in a study of T cell responses to AZD1222 COVID-19 vaccine. The assay was immunoSEQ multiplex PCR, and TCRdb's table has in-frame clones only and misses some. The sample shows around 110,000 clones, more than 65% of them seen only once. This material consisted of peripheral blood, taken on day 0 of AZD1222 vaccination. Receptor source: an adult in good health.

V is TRBV27 and J is TRBJ1-5; D gene unclear. The CDR3 spans 15 residues. Germline CDR1 is MNHEY and CDR2 is SMNVEV (reference sequence). With 3 bases removed from V and 7 bases from J, the gap between germline ends came to 16 bases. The DNA of the CDR3 is TGTGCCAGCAGTTTCAGTAGCGGGGAGGTCCAGCCCCAGCATTTT. Translating it yields CASSFSSGEVQPQHF.

This chain joins TRBV6-5 and TRBJ1-4; 7 bases align to TRBD1. CDR3 length equals 15 residues. Per the germline V gene, CDR1 is MNHEY and CDR2 is SVGAGI. V was clipped by 4 bases and J by 5 bases; unmatched bases: 7. CDR3 nucleotide sequence: TGTGCCAGCAGTTCCCCGACAGGGTCAAATGAAAAACTGTTTTTT. Its translation: CASSSPTGSNEKLFF.

The chain joins TRBV5-1 to TRBJ1-2; D remains unclear. The CDR3 runs to 12 residues. Germline CDR1 reads SGHRS; CDR2 reads YFSETQ. V was pared by 2 bases and J by 6 bases, with 8 bases between. The CDR3 reads CASSFHRDGYTF. The CDR3 region has the DNA TGCGCCAGCAGCTTTCATCGCGATGGCTACACCTTC.

This clone appeared once. The chain has TRBV6-5 and TRBJ2-7; 9 bases line up with TRBD2. V trimming: 6 bases; J trimming: 3 bases; junction bases outside the gene matches: 9. In germline, CDR1 is MNHEY, CDR2 SVGAGI. This CDR3 has 15 residues. CDR3 loop: CASSPLFSGGYEQYF. The CDR3 DNA is TGTGCCAGCAGCCCCCTGTTTAGCGGGGGCTACGAGCAGTACTTC.

V usage is TRBV19 and J usage is TRBJ2-1; D gene uncertain. Trimming stripped 3 bases from V and 1 base from J, with 7 bases between. The CDR3 has 14 residues. From germline, CDR1 is LNHDA and CDR2 SQIVND (reference sequence). The chain's CDR3 is CASSIASSYNEQFF. The CDR3 region has the DNA TGTGCCAGTAGTATTGCTAGTTCCTACAATGAGCAGTTCTTC. Filled out from reference TRBV19 and TRBJ2-1, the complete variable domain reads DGGITQSPKYLFRKEGQNVTLSCEQNLNHDAMYWYRQDPGQGLRLIYYSQIVNDFQKGDIAEGYSVSREKKESFPLTVTSAQKNPTAFYLCASSIASSYNEQFFGPGTRLTVL.

The chain is built from TRBV3-1 (or the pseudogene TRBV3-2) and TRBJ2-1, with TRBD2 identical over 15 bases. The germline CDR1 and CDR2 sequences are LGHDT and YNNKEL (reference sequence). J lost 9 bases, V lost 4 bases, and 7 bases had no gene match. This CDR3 is 16 amino acids long. The CDR3 DNA is TGTGCCAGCAGCCCTCGGACTAGCGGGAGGGCGGGTGAGCAGTTCTTC. It encodes CASSPRTSGRAGEQFF.

This clone has a single count. The chain's CDR3 is CASSVALQVNNEQFF. CDR3 DNA sequence: TGTGCCAGCAGCGTAGCTCTTCAGGTAAACAATGAGCAGTTCTTC. The rearrangement links TRBV9 to TRBJ2-1, with D unresolved. This CDR3 has 15 amino acids. V shed 0 bases and J shed 5 bases, with 12 bases lying between them. Germline lookup yields CDR1 SGDLS and CDR2 YYNGEE.

V and J are TRBV11-3 and TRBJ1-1; D gene ambiguous. Germline V gives CDR1 SGHNT, CDR2 YENEEA. The CDR3 consists of 13 residues. The V and J ends lost 5 bases and 3 bases respectively, with 10 bases between them. In nucleotides, the CDR3 is TGTGCCAGCAGCGACCGATGGGACACTGAAGCTTTCTTT. Its translation is CASSDRWDTEAFF. The full variable domain, with the rest looked up from reference TRBV11-3 and TRBJ1-1, is EAGVVQSPRYKIIEKKQPVAFWCNPISGHNTLYWYLQNLGQGPELLIRYENEEAVDDSQLPKDRFSAERLKGVDSTLKIQPAELGDSAVYLCASSDRWDTEAFFGQGTRLTVV.

This rearrangement joins TRBV5-1 to TRBJ2-3; possible D gene TRBD2, 5 bases. V lost 6 bases to trimming and J lost 3 bases, with 17 bases between them. This CDR3 region has 15 residues. Looked up from germline, CDR1 is SGHRS and CDR2 is YFSETQ. The CDR3 DNA is TGCGCCAGCAAGAATTGGAGGTCTAGGACAGATACGCAGTATTTT. Protein sequence: CASKNWRSRTDTQYF.

This chain uses TRBV4-1 with TRBJ1-4; D unclear. V lost 1 base and J 4 bases, leaving 10 bases between the germline ends. Germline V gene data show CDR1 as MGHRA and CDR2 as YSYEKL. This CDR3 comprises 15 residues. The chain's CDR3 is CASSQVGGYNEKLFF. The DNA for the CDR3 is TGCGCCAGCAGCCAAGTAGGCGGCTATAATGAAAAACTGTTTTTT.

This chain joins TRBV20-1 and TRBJ2-3, with D uncertain. The CDR3 runs 12 residues. V dropped 3 bases and J dropped 2 bases, with 6 bases sitting between them. Germline CDR1 DFQATT, CDR2 SNEGSKA (reference sequence). As DNA, the CDR3 is TGCAGTGCTAGTTCTATCACAGATACGCAGTATTTT. Translated: CSASSITDTQYF.

This chain joins TRBV28 and TRBJ2-3; unclear D gene. Trimming removed 4 bases at V and 6 bases at J, with 17 bases between. From germline, CDR1 is MDHEN and CDR2 SYDVKM. There are 15 residues in the CDR3. The DNA of the CDR3 is TGTGCCAGCAGTTCACACCAGGACCGCGGTGATACGCAGTATTTT. This encodes CASSSHQDRGDTQYF.

The chain carries TRBV19 and TRBJ2-1; TRBD2 agrees at 13 bases. V was pared by 6 bases and J by 7 bases, with 6 bases of the junction left unmatched. The CDR3 loop spans 15 amino acids. CDR1 is LNHDA and CDR2 is SQIVND in the germline V gene (reference sequence). The CDR3 DNA sequence: TGTGCCAGTAGGACTAGCGGGGGGATTGGTAATGAGCAGTTCTTC. This codes for CASRTSGGIGNEQFF.